This T cell receptor (beta chain) was sequenced for a study of blood T cell repertoires in COVID-19. The data were produced by immunoSEQ multiplex PCR, yet TCRdb's version contains in-frame clones alone and is incomplete. This table has 300,000 to 450,000 clones, around 87% appearing once. CDR1 SGHDN and CDR2 FVKESK come from the germline V gene. The length of the CDR3 is 17 residues. J lost 4 bases, V lost 1 base, and 11 bases had no gene match. The V gene is TRBV14, the J gene TRBJ2-7; 9 bases agree with TRBD2. This clonotype was obtained from a middle-aged man in a cohort exposed to, infected with or recovered from COVID-19 (not recorded which). Input material: PBMCs or T cells enriched from blood (not recorded which). CDR3 sequence: CASSQAVLREGSYEQYF. CDR3 sequence (DNA): TGTGCCAGCAGCCAAGCGGTTTTGCGGGAGGGTAGTTACGAGCAGTACTTC.